The T cell receptor (beta chain) described here comes from a study of response to subunit inactivated influenza vaccine. With 4 bases removed from V and 3 bases from J, the gap between germline ends came to 12 bases. The CDR3 is made up of 15 amino acids. TCRdb re-derived calls from the RT-PCR reads in MiXCR, one entry per CDR3 protein. In the table there are about 540,000 distinct CDR3 sequences, roughly 25% of which are singletons. These same data were also listed under a study on T cells expressing NK-cell markers. That work contributes: Synthesis of TCR beta cDNA relied on 5'RACE template switching carrying UMIs. One of the eight sequenced donors was seronegative, whereas the other seven were HCMV-seropositive.

The TCR was taken from a man aged 45-65 years who received an inactivated influenza vaccine. The source was CD4+ T cells sorted from PBMCs, collected 11 to 12 days after vaccination. The chain links TRBV12-3 or TRBV12-4 to TRBJ1-4, with D tentatively TRBD1 (5 bases). The CDR3 coding sequence is TGTGCCAGCAGTTCGCGGGGCAGACCTAATGAAAAACTGTTTTTT. As protein: CASSSRGRPNEKLFF.